The 3 T cell receptor beta chains listed next were all sequenced from one sample in a study of cytomegalovirus exposure and HLA in healthy donors. With 60 Vbeta and 13 Jbeta primers, the PCR was carried out. Sequencing was performed with immunoSEQ multiplex PCR; in TCRdb, only in-frame clones are kept and a portion is missing. The table has about 140,000 clones, 76% seen once. Material for sequencing was PBMCs. These receptors all come from a man aged 40-55 years in good health and CMV-seronegative.

The chain joins TRBV29-1 to TRBJ1-2; D gene ambiguous. Between the trimmed V and J ends, which lost 6 bases and 8 bases, there was a span of 16 bases. The CDR3 covers 12 residues. Germline values: CDR1 SQVTM, CDR2 ANQGSEA. The CDR3 spells CSVLEGDMGYTF. For the CDR3, the DNA is TGCAGCGTCCTCGAGGGAGACATGGGCTACACCTTC.

The J gene is TRBJ2-1, the V gene TRBV2, with 10 bases that match TRBD2. The CDR3 runs to 15 residues. V dropped 4 bases and J dropped 5; count of bases not matched to a gene: 5. Germline-derived CDR1 and CDR2 are SNHLY and FYNNEI. The chain's CDR3 is CASSGERGGNNEQFF. Here the CDR3 DNA reads TGTGCCAGCAGTGGGGAGCGGGGGGGCAACAATGAGCAGTTCTTC.

In DNA, the CDR3 is TGTGCCAGCTCACCCTCCGTGAATCAGCCCCAGCATTTT. Translated, it gives CASSPSVNQPQHF. V is TRBV18 and J is TRBJ1-5, with D uncertain. The length of the CDR3 is 13 residues. V shed 3 bases and J shed 4 bases, with 7 bases lying between them. Germline CDR1 is KGHSH and CDR2 is LQKENI.